This note documents a single T cell receptor beta chain sequence. The data originate from a study of blood T cell repertoires in COVID-19. The germline V gene encodes CDR1 WSHSY and CDR2 SAAADI. V trimming: 3 bases; J trimming: 8 bases; junction bases outside the gene matches: 15. The CDR3 contains 17 residues. TCRdb's table, derived via immunoSEQ multiplex PCR, lists solely in-frame clones and lacks some. In the table there are roughly 100,000 clones, roughly four fifths of which are singletons. The origin of this receptor is a man aged 35 to 55 with active or convalescent COVID-19. The chain carries TRBV10-2 and TRBJ1-4; 7 bases are a match to TRBD1. The material sequenced was peripheral blood. The CDR3: CASSEGSLTGEREKLFF. The CDR3 bases are TGCGCCAGCAGTGAAGGGAGTCTTACAGGGGAGAGAGAAAAACTGTTTTTT.